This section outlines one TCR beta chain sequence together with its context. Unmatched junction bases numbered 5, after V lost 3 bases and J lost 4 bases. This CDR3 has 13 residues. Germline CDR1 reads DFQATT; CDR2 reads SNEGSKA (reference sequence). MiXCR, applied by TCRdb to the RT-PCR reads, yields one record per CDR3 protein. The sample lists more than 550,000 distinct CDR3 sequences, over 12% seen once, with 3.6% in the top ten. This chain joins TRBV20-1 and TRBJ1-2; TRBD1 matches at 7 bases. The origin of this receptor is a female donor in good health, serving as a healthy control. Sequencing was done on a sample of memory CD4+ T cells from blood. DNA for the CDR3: TGCAGTGCTAGGGAGACAGGGCTCTATGGCTACACCTTC. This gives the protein CSARETGLYGYTF.